Each of the 17 T cell receptor beta chains below was sequenced from the same sample in a study of control samples from healthy donors and cancer patients. Assay used: immunoSEQ multiplex PCR; TCRdb lists only in-frame clones, some missing. The sample records more than 95,000 clones, about 92% being singletons. The sequencing input was PBMCs. These TCRs come from a man older than 75 with head and neck cancer.

This chain links TRBV5-1 with TRBJ1-1; TRBD1 aligns across 9 bases. Germline lookup yields CDR1 SGHRS and CDR2 YFSETQ. Losses at the gene ends were 4 bases for V and 5 bases for J; bases not matched to a gene: 6. The CDR3 is made up of 14 amino acids. CDR3 residues: CASSVGQGRTEAFF. Written as DNA, the CDR3 is TGCGCCAGCAGCGTCGGACAGGGGAGAACTGAAGCTTTCTTT.

The chain couples TRBV7-9 to TRBJ2-1; 9 bases agree with TRBD1. Unmatched junction bases numbered 3, after V lost 6 bases and J lost 0 bases. The CDR3 is made up of 15 amino acids. Germline loops: CDR1 SEHNR, CDR2 FQNEAQ (reference sequence). This CDR3 reads CASREGQGSYNEQFF. The DNA for the CDR3 is TGTGCCAGCAGGGAGGGACAGGGCTCCTACAATGAGCAGTTCTTC.

This chain links TRBV6-5 with TRBJ2-7; TRBD1 matches 7 bases. Germline V gene lookup returns CDR1 MNHEY and CDR2 SVGAGI. This CDR3 comprises 15 residues. V was clipped by 6 bases and J by 1 base; unmatched bases: 9. CDR3 amino acids: CASRVDRVRSYEQYF. CDR3 in DNA: TGTGCCAGCAGGGTAGACAGGGTAAGGTCCTACGAGCAGTACTTC.

The chain is built from TRBV5-1 and TRBJ2-2, with 7 positions matching TRBD2. CDR3 size: 13 residues. V was pared by 7 bases and J by 5 bases, with 5 bases of the junction left unmatched. Germline loops: CDR1 SGHRS, CDR2 YFSETQ. For the CDR3, the DNA is TGCGCCAGCGGGGCGGGAGATACCGGGGAGCTGTTTTTT. Protein product: CASGAGDTGELFF.

The rearrangement joins TRBV18 to TRBJ2-5; the D is unclear. The germline CDR1 and CDR2 sequences are KGHSH and LQKENI. Trimming stripped 2 bases from V and 7 bases from J, with 8 bases between. The CDR3 extends over 12 amino acids. Here the CDR3 reads CASSPGGTTQYF. DNA of the CDR3: TGTGCCAGCTCACCAGGTGGTACGACCCAGTACTTC.

This sequence joins TRBV7-2 and TRBJ2-7; D possibly corresponds to TRBD2 (6 bases). Trimming left V 2 bases short and J 7 bases short, with 21 bases between. From germline, CDR1 is SGHTA and CDR2 FQGNSA. This CDR3 comprises 16 residues. The chain's CDR3 is CASSLSSAGTLWEQYF. The DNA of the CDR3 is TGTGCCAGCAGCTTAAGTTCGGCGGGGACCCTCTGGGAGCAGTACTTC. The full variable domain, rest sourced from reference TRBV7-2 and TRBJ2-7, is GAGVSQSPSNKVTEKGKDVELRCDPISGHTALYWYRQSLGQGLEFLIYFQGNSAPDKSGLPSDRFSAERTGGSVSTLTIQRTQQEDSAVYLCASSLSSAGTLWEQYFGPGTRLTVT.

This clone turned up a few times. This rearrangement joins TRBV9 to TRBJ1-2; D gene unclear. Germline values: CDR1 SGDLS, CDR2 YYNGEE. This CDR3 is built from 15 residues. V was pared by 0 bases and J by 7 bases, with 16 bases between. CDR3 in amino acids: CASSVELEGVGGYTF. In nucleotides, the CDR3 is TGTGCCAGCAGCGTAGAGCTGGAGGGTGTGGGTGGCTACACCTTC.

The chain employs TRBV7-8 and TRBJ2-2; 7 bases match TRBD1. Germline V gene lookup returns CDR1 SGHVS and CDR2 FQNEAQ. This CDR3 region has 13 residues. V gave up 3 bases and J gave up 8 bases; unmatched junction bases: 3. This chain's CDR3 is CASSFDRVGELFF. The CDR3 bases are TGTGCCAGCAGCTTCGACAGGGTAGGGGAGCTGTTTTTT.

This chain uses TRBV6-5 with TRBJ1-1, with 8 bases fitting TRBD1. The CDR3 is 11 amino acids. Per the germline V gene, CDR1 is MNHEY and CDR2 is SVGAGI. The ends lost 5 bases at V and 9 bases at J; junction bases unmatched: 2. The CDR3 loop reads CASSRQGQAFF. The CDR3 coding sequence is TGTGCCAGCAGTCGACAGGGGCAAGCTTTCTTT.

The chain employs TRBV5-6 and TRBJ1-2, with D hard to call. The CDR3 contains 15 residues. The V gene's germline CDR1 is SGHDT and CDR2 YYEEEE. Trimming pared 3 bases from V and 6 bases from J, leaving 18 bases between. The CDR3 sequence is CASSSRPDGKDGYTF. The CDR3 DNA follows: TGTGCCAGCAGCTCAAGACCCGACGGGAAAGATGGCTACACCTTC.

The gene calls are TRBV28 and TRBJ1-1, with D perhaps TRBD1 (6 bases). V gave up 6 bases and J gave up 0 bases, with 17 bases separating them. Germline V CDR1 and CDR2: MDHEN, SYDVKM. The CDR3 has 16 residues. CDR3 in amino acids: CASSRPGQLLNTEAFF. The DNA of the CDR3 is TGTGCCAGCAGCCGGCCGGGACAACTTTTGAACACTGAAGCTTTCTTT.

The chain uses TRBV11-3 and TRBJ2-7; D remains ambiguous. The length of the CDR3 is 12 residues. The V end was cut by 5 bases, the J end by 2 bases, with 7 bases between. The germline CDR1 and CDR2 sequences are SGHNT and YENEEA. CDR3 nucleotides: TGTGCCAGCAGCCGAACCACCTACGAGCAGTACTTC. Translating it yields CASSRTTYEQYF.

The table lists this clone with a count of one. The CDR3 DNA sequence: TGCGCCAGCAGCTCAGGACCGACAGGCACTGAAGCTTTCTTT. Its translation is CASSSGPTGTEAFF. The rearrangement joins TRBV5-1 to TRBJ1-1; TRBD1 might be the D (6 bases). Looked up from germline, CDR1 is SGHRS and CDR2 is YFSETQ. The CDR3 extends over 14 amino acids. V lost 3 bases and J lost 4, with 13 bases in between.

CDR3 residues: CASSVVGSGANVLTF. CDR3 sequence (DNA): TGTGCCAGCAGCGTAGTTGGATCTGGGGCCAACGTCCTGACTTTC. The gene calls are TRBV9 and TRBJ2-6; D remains unclear. This CDR3 contains 15 residues. Per the germline V gene, CDR1 is SGDLS and CDR2 is YYNGEE. The V end was cut by 0 bases, the J end by 1 base, with 5 bases between.

The gene calls are TRBV10-1 and TRBJ2-3, with 8 bases identical to TRBD1. The CDR3 is made up of 16 amino acids. Germline V gene data show CDR1 as WNHNN and CDR2 as SYGVQD (reference sequence). V lost 3 bases, J lost 3 bases, and 8 bases stayed unmatched. The CDR3 DNA reads as TGCGCCAGCAGTGACCGACAGGGGAAGACGACAGATACGCAGTATTTT. This translates into CASSDRQGKTTDTQYF.

The J gene is TRBJ1-3, the V gene TRBV5-1, with no clear D. Germline-derived CDR1 and CDR2 are SGHRS and YFSETQ. The CDR3 is 13 amino acids. V gave up 4 bases and J gave up 4 bases, with 9 bases separating them. For the CDR3, the DNA is TGCGCCAGCAGCGGATCCGTGGGAAACACCATATATTTT. Translation gives CASSGSVGNTIYF.

The rearrangement uses TRBV10-1 and TRBJ2-7; D not resolved. Per the germline V gene, CDR1 is WNHNN and CDR2 is SYGVQD (reference sequence). The CDR3 contains 15 residues. V was clipped by 8 bases and J by 2 bases, with 19 bases between them. Here the CDR3 DNA reads TGCGCCAGCCCCCACGTCGTCCCGACAACCTACGAGCAGTACTTC. Translating gives CASPHVVPTTYEQYF.